Given below is one T cell receptor (beta chain) in context. The table came from immunoSEQ multiplex PCR; TCRdb's copy has only in-frame clones and leaves some out. In the table there are about 150,000 clones, around four fifths of which are singletons. This record comes from a study of blood T cell repertoires in COVID-19. About the research overall: PBMCs, B-cell-depleted T cells, or T cells provided the cDNA or gDNA that made up the material.

Germline V lookup: CDR1 SGDLS, CDR2 YYNGEE. The CDR3 is made up of 15 amino acids. V lost 0 bases to trimming and J lost 1 base, with 10 bases between them. Seattle's enrolled individuals joined amid active infection and were then monitored longitudinally. The receptor was derived from an elderly woman with COVID-19, enrolled during active disease. Sequencing used peripheral blood. The chain recombines TRBV9 with TRBJ1-1; D remains ambiguous. The CDR3 is CASSVANSRNTEAFF. CDR3 nucleotide sequence: TGTGCCAGCAGCGTAGCGAACAGCAGGAACACTGAAGCTTTCTTT.